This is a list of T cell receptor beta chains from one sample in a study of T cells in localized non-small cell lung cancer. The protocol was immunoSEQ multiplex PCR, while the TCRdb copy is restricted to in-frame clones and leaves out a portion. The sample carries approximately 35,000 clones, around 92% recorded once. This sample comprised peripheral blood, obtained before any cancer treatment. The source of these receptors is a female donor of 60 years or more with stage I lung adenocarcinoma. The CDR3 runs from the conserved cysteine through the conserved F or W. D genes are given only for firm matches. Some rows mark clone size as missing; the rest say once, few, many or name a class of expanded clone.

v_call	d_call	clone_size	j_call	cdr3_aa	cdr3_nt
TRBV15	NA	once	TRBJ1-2	CATSREGASGYGYTF	TGTGCCACCAGCAGAGAGGGGGCGAGTGGCTATGGCTACACCTTC
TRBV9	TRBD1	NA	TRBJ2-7	CASSGQGQGGDYEQYF	TGTGCCAGCAGCGGGCAGGGACAGGGCGGGGACTACGAGCAGTACTTC
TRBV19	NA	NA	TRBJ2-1	CASSIERREQFF	TGTGCCAGTAGTATAGAAAGGAGGGAACAGTTCTTC
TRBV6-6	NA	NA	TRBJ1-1	CASSYRQATEAFF	TGTGCCAGCAGTTACCGACAGGCCACTGAAGCTTTCTTT
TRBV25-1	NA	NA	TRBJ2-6	CASSNGLSGANVLTF	TGTGCCAGCAGCAACGGTCTCTCTGGGGCCAACGTCCTGACTTTC
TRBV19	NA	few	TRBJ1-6	CASRGANSPLHF	TGTGCCAGTCGGGGTGCCAATTCACCCCTCCACTTT
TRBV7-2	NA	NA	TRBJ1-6	CASSLASNGNSPLHF	TGTGCCAGCAGCTTGGCCTCGAACGGGAATTCACCCCTCCACTTT
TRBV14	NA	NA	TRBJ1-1	CASSQGRNTEAFF	TGTGCCAGCAGCCAAGGCAGGAACACTGAAGCTTTCTTT
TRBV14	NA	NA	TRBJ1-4	CASSQDLVGAGDEKLFF	TGTGCCAGCAGCCAAGATCTTGTCGGCGCTGGGGATGAAAAACTGTTTTTT
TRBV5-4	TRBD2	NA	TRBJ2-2	CASRPELAAGELFF	TGTGCCAGCAGACCAGAACTAGCGGCTGGGGAGCTGTTTTTT
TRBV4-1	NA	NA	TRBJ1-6	CASSRGRQLDPGVFNSPLHF	TGCGCCAGCAGCCGGGGGAGGCAACTCGACCCAGGGGTATTCAATTCACCCCTCCACTTT
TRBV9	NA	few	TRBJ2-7	CASSVEASRSHEQYF	TGTGCCAGCAGCGTAGAGGCCTCTCGGAGTCACGAGCAGTACTTC
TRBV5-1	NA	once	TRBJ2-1	CASSLPSPDNEQFF	TGCGCCAGCAGCCTCCCTAGCCCTGACAATGAGCAGTTCTTC
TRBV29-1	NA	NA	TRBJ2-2	CSVEGAGELFF	TGCAGCGTTGAAGGCGCCGGGGAGCTGTTTTTT
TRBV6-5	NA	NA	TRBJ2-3	CASSLRGLTDTQYF	TGTGCCAGCAGCTTGAGGGGACTCACAGATACGCAGTATTTT
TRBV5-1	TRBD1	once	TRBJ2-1	CASSGRDRGELNEQFF	TGCGCCAGCAGCGGCCGGGACAGGGGTGAATTAAATGAGCAGTTCTTC
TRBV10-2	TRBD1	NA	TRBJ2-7	CASGTGGFYEQYF	TGCGCCAGCGGGACAGGGGGCTTCTACGAGCAGTACTTC
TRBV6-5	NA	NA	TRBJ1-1	CASSAFGEAFF	TGTGCCAGCAGCGCCTTTGGGGAAGCTTTCTTT
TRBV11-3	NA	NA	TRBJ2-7	CASSPGGSYEQYF	TGTGCCAGCAGCCCGGGTGGCTCCTACGAGCAGTACTTC
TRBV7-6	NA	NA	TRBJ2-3	CASSVRGSTDTQYF	TGTGCCAGCAGCGTCAGGGGCTCCACAGATACGCAGTATTTT
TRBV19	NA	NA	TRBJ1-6	CASSSPGSPLHF	TGTGCCAGTAGTAGTCCGGGTTCACCCCTCCACTTT
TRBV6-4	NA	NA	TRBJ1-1	CASSDGGRGNTEAFF	TGTGCCAGCAGTGACGGGGGAAGGGGAAACACTGAAGCTTTCTTT
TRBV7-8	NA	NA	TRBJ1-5	CASSLAGGGARQPQHF	TGTGCCAGCAGCTTAGCGGGAGGGGGGGCACGACAGCCCCAGCATTTT
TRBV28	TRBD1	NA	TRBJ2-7	CASRQTGDEQYF	TGTGCCAGCAGACAGACAGGGGACGAGCAGTACTTC
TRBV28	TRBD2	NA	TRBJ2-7	CASSLAGREQYF	TGTGCCAGCAGCCTAGCGGGGAGGGAGCAGTACTTC
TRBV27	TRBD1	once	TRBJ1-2	CASSRTGDYGYTF	TGTGCCAGCAGTCGTACAGGGGACTATGGCTACACCTTC
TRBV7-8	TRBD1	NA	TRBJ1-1	CASSTGQGALGTEAFF	TGTGCCAGCAGCACCGGACAGGGGGCCCTGGGGACTGAAGCTTTCTTT
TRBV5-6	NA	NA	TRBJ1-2	CASSKQDTSNYGYTF	TGTGCCAGCAGCAAACAGGACACCTCGAACTATGGCTACACCTTC
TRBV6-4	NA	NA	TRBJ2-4	CASSAGTRKNIQYF	TGTGCCAGCAGCGCCGGGACACGAAAAAACATTCAGTACTTC
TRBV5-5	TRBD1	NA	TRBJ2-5	CASSFGTGWETQYF	TGTGCCAGCAGCTTCGGGACAGGGTGGGAGACCCAGTACTTC
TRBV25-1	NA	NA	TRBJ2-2	CASSVSDSMTNTGELFF	TGTGCCAGCAGTGTTTCGGACAGTATGACGAACACCGGGGAGCTGTTTTTT
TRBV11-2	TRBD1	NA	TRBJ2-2	CASSQGALIGELFF	TGTGCCAGCAGCCAGGGGGCGCTAATCGGGGAGCTGTTTTTT
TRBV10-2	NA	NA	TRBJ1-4	CASSDPLTNEKLFF	TGCGCCAGCAGTGACCCTCTTACTAATGAAAAACTGTTTTTT
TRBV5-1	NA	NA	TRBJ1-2	CASSSGGQRSYGYTF	TGCGCCAGCAGCTCCGGGGGGCAGAGGTCCTATGGCTACACCTTC
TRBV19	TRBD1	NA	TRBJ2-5	CASSFLQGARRETQYF	TGTGCCAGTAGTTTTCTTCAGGGGGCCCGACGCGAGACCCAGTACTTC
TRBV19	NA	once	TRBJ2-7	CASSQGAGYEQYF	TGTGCCAGTAGTCAAGGAGCGGGCTACGAGCAGTACTTC
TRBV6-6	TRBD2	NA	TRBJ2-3	CASRRLAGGYTDTQYF	TGTGCCAGCCGCCGACTAGCGGGGGGGTACACAGATACGCAGTATTTT
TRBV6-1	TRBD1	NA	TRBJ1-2	CASTTDRDNYGYTF	TGTGCCAGCACGACAGACAGGGATAACTATGGCTACACCTTC